This TCR beta chain was captured in a study of OX40 agonist ivuxolimab in advanced cancers. As for the study in general: The dose-escalation cohort had hepatocellular carcinoma, melanoma, renal cell or head and neck cancer.

Study-wide findings and caveats: On average, CD8+ T cells had more expanded clones than CD4+.

The table came from immunoSEQ multiplex PCR; TCRdb's copy has only in-frame clones and leaves some out. The profile shows 100,000 to 150,000 clones, over 75% of them singletons. Blood sampling took place at baseline, cycle 4 day 1, and cycle 7 day 1. As for this clone: Antigen unknown.

This CDR3 is 12 amino acids long. V lost 4 bases, J lost 5 bases, and 3 bases stayed unmatched. CDR1 and CDR2 (germline): SGHDT, YYEEEE. The J gene is TRBJ2-7, the V gene TRBV5-6; 7 bases match TRBD1. The sequences come from CD4+ or CD8+ T cells sorted from blood, collected in a trial of the OX40 agonist ivuxolimab. The receptor comes from an adult with an advanced solid tumor such as melanoma, head and neck, liver or kidney cancer. DNA of the CDR3: TGTGCCAGCAGCACCGGGACAGACGAGCAGTACTTC. It translates to CASSTGTDEQYF.